A single sample is the source of the 6 T cell receptor beta chains below, sequenced in a study of chemoradiotherapy in HPV16-positive cancers. Generated by immunoSEQ multiplex PCR, the TCRdb table keeps only in-frame clones and is missing some. The sample records about 8,600 clones, roughly 70% being singletons. Sampling was carried out from a patient who underwent chemoradiotherapy. The source of these receptors is a human donor with HPV-associated anogenital cancer.

The chain is built from TRBV7-9 and TRBJ1-1; tentatively, D is TRBD1 (6 bases). CDR3 length: 13 amino acids. Trimming took 2 bases from V and 3 from J, leaving 7 bases between them. CDR1 SEHNR and CDR2 FQNEAQ come from the germline V gene (reference sequence). CDR3 nucleotides: TGTGCCAGCAGCTTAAGGGGGGACACTGAAGCTTTCTTT. It codes for CASSLRGDTEAFF.

This chain links TRBV10-1 with TRBJ1-2; maybe TRBD1 (5 bases). From germline, CDR1 is WNHNN and CDR2 SYGVQD (reference sequence). This CDR3 comprises 15 residues. V lost 0 bases and J lost 4, with 12 bases in between. The CDR3 is CASSESRVGLYGYTF. The CDR3 nucleotides read TGCGCCAGCAGTGAGTCGCGGGTGGGACTCTATGGCTACACCTTC.

The genes are TRBV4-2 and TRBJ2-2; D possibly corresponds to TRBD1 (7 bases). Germline lookup yields CDR1 LGHNA and CDR2 YNFKEQ. The V end lost 0 bases, the J end lost 7 bases, and 15 bases lay between the germline ends. This CDR3 is built from 16 residues. The CDR3 spells CASSQEGGQGGGELFF. The CDR3, as DNA: TGTGCCAGCAGCCAAGAAGGGGGTCAGGGGGGCGGGGAGCTGTTTTTT.

The gene calls are TRBV5-1 and TRBJ1-3; D is unresolved. This CDR3 contains 15 residues. Germline CDR1 SGHRS, CDR2 YFSETQ. The V end lost 0 bases, the J end lost 3 bases, and 10 bases lay between the germline ends. The CDR3 nucleotides are TGCGCCAGCAGCTTGGATCCCGGGAATGGAAACACCATATATTTT. Amino acids: CASSLDPGNGNTIYF.

The J gene is TRBJ1-5, the V gene TRBV4-2; no definite D call. The CDR3 consists of 13 residues. V was clipped by 1 base and J by 7 bases, with 8 bases between them. Looked up from germline, CDR1 is LGHNA and CDR2 is YNFKEQ. The CDR3 reads CASSQGVGQPQHF. CDR3 nucleotides: TGTGCCAGCAGCCAAGGGGTTGGACAGCCCCAGCATTTT.

This clone turned up a few times. CDR3 in amino acids: CASSRATTGQGVGGYTF. CDR3 coding DNA: TGCGCCAGCAGCCGCGCCACCACGGGACAGGGGGTAGGTGGCTACACCTTC. The rearrangement links TRBV4-3 to TRBJ1-2; 11 positions agree with TRBD1. V dropped 4 bases and J dropped 7; count of bases not matched to a gene: 14. The germline V gene has CDR1 LGHNA and CDR2 YSLEER. The CDR3 has 17 amino acids.